The source of this T cell receptor beta chain is a study of T cell responses to AZD1222 COVID-19 vaccine. Germline loops: CDR1 MNHNY, CDR2 SVGAGI (reference sequence). V was shortened by 5 bases and J by 1 base, with 8 bases between the two germline ends. The CDR3 extends over 13 amino acids. Profiled with immunoSEQ multiplex PCR; TCRdb holds only in-frame clones, not every one. The table has some 71,000 clones, 84% seen once; the top ten hold more than 8.5%. Comment on this clone: Its target is unknown.

The study, taken as a whole, reports: Nearly half of spike-specific TCRs reportedly go after variant regions that carry no mutations. Spike-specific TCR breadth and depth grew following two AZD1222 doses.

The material sequenced was peripheral blood, taken on day 0 of AZD1222 vaccination. This chain uses TRBV6-6 with TRBJ1-1; D not certain. The TCR was taken from an adult in good health. The CDR3 DNA follows: TGTGCCAGCAGTGCGGAGAAGAACACTGAAGCTTTCTTT. It translates to CASSAEKNTEAFF.